This TCR beta chain appears in the sequencing data of a study of T cells in Graves' hyperthyroidism and ophthalmopathy. The wider study: Specimen type is peripheral blood, collected at initial diagnosis prior to any treatment.

RNA transcripts provided the source from which TCR beta CDR3 regions were amplified. The HTBI primer set was used in a first-round RT-PCR of the TCR CDR3. TCRdb re-called the multiplex PCR reads through MiXCR, storing one row per CDR3 protein. This table holds roughly 400,000 distinct CDR3 sequences, 11% to 15% found once. The sample holds many counts of this clonotype. The sequenced material came from blood. The TCR was taken from a man aged 45-65 years with Graves' ophthalmopathy.

Here the CDR3 reads CASSDWTAYISYEQYF. In DNA, the CDR3 is TGTGCCAGCAGTGACTGGACAGCCTATATCTCCTACGAGCAGTACTTC. V usage is TRBV28 and J usage is TRBJ2-7, with a weak D call TRBD1 (6 bases). V dropped 5 bases and J dropped 0 bases, with 17 bases sitting between them. There are 16 residues in the CDR3. Germline-derived CDR1 and CDR2 are MDHEN and SYDVKM.